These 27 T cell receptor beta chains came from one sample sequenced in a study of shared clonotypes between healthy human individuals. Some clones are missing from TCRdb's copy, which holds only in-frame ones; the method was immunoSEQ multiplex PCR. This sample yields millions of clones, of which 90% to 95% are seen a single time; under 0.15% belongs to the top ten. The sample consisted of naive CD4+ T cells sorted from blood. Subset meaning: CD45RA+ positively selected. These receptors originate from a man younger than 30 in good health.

Here the CDR3 reads CASSDRQGAGNTIYF. The CDR3 nucleotides are TGTGCCAGCAGTGACCGACAGGGGGCTGGAAACACCATATATTTT. This rearrangement joins TRBV6-6 to TRBJ1-3; 9 bases fit TRBD1. The CDR3 length is 15 residues. Germline trimming cut 5 bases from V and 2 bases from J; bases unmatched to any gene: 4. Germline lookup yields CDR1 MNHNY and CDR2 SVGAGI (reference sequence).

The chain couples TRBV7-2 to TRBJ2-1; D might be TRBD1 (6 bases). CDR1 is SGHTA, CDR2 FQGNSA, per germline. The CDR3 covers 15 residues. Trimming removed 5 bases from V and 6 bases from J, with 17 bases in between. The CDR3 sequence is CASSPVAGVSNEQFF. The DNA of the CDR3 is TGTGCCAGCAGCCCGGTCGCAGGGGTGAGCAATGAGCAGTTCTTC. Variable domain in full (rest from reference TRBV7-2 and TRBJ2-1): GAGVSQSPSNKVTEKGKDVELRCDPISGHTALYWYRQSLGQGLEFLIYFQGNSAPDKSGLPSDRFSAERTGGSVSTLTIQRTQQEDSAVYLCASSPVAGVSNEQFFGPGTRLTVL.

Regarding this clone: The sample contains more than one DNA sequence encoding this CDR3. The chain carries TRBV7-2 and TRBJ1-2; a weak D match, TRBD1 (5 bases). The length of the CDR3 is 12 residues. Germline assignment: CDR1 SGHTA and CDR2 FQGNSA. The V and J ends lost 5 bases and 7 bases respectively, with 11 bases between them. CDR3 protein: CASSLGAGGYTF. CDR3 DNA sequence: TGTGCCAGCAGCCTCGGGGCCGGTGGCTACACCTTC.

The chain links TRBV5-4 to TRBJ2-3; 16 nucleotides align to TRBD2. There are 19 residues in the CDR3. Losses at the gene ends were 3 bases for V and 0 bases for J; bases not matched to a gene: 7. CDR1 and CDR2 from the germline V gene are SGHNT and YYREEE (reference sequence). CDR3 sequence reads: CASSSTGLAGGYSTDTQYF. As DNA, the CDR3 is TGTGCCAGCAGCTCGACGGGACTAGCGGGGGGGTATAGCACAGATACGCAGTATTTT.

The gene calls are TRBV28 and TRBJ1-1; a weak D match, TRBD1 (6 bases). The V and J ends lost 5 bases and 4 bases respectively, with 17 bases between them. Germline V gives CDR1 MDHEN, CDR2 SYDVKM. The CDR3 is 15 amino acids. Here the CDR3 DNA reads TGTGCCAGCAGTCCAGGGACAAGTATAGCCACTGAAGCTTTCTTT. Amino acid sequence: CASSPGTSIATEAFF. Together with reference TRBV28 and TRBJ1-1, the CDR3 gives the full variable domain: DVKVTQSSRYLVKRTGEKVFLECVQDMDHENMFWYRQDPGLGLRLIYFSYDVKMKEKGDIPEGYSVSREKKERFSLILESASTNQTSMYLCASSPGTSIATEAFFGQGTRLTVV.

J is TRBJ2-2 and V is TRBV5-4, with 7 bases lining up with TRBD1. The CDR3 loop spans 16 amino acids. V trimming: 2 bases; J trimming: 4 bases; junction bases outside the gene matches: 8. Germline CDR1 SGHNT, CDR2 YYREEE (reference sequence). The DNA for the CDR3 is TGTGCCAGCAGCTTTCCCCCAGGGGGTGGCACCGGGGAGCTGTTTTTT. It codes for CASSFPPGGGTGELFF.

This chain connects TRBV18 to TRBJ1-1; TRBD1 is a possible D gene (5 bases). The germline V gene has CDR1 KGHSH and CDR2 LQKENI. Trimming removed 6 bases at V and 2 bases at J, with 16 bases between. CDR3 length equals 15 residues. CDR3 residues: CASSPHPQANTEAFF. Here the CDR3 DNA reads TGTGCCAGCTCGCCGCATCCACAGGCTAACACTGAAGCTTTCTTT.

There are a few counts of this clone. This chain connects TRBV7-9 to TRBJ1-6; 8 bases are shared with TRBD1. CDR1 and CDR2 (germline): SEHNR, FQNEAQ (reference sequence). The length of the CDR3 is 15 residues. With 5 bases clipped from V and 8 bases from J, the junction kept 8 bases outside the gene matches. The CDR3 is CASSTGRGHDSPLHF. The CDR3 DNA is TGTGCCAGCAGCACTGGCAGGGGGCATGATTCACCCCTCCACTTT.

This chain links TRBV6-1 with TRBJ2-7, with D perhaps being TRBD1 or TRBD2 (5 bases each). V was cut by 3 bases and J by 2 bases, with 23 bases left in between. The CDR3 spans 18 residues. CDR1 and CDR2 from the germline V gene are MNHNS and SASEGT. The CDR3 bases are TGTGCCAGCAGTGATCCCGACCGGGACGCCGGACCCCCCTACGAGCAGTACTTC. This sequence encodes CASSDPDRDAGPPYEQYF.

The CDR3 here is CASSPADRDGYTF. The DNA for the CDR3 is TGTGCCAGCAGCCCAGCGGACAGGGACGGCTACACCTTC. The chain carries TRBV6-5 and TRBJ1-2, with 8 nucleotides matching TRBD1. V lost 6 bases to trimming and J lost 8 bases; unmatched junction nucleotides: 8. Germline V lookup: CDR1 MNHEY, CDR2 SVGAGI. The CDR3 loop spans 13 amino acids.

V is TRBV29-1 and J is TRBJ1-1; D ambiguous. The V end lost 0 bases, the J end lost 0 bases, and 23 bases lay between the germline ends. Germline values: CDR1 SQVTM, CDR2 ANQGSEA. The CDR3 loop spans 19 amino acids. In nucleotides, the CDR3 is TGCAGCGTTGAAGATCGCTTCCCCACAACGAGACATATGAACACTGAAGCTTTCTTT. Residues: CSVEDRFPTTRHMNTEAFF. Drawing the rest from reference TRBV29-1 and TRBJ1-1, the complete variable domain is SAVISQKPSRDICQRGTSLTIQCQVDSQVTMMFWYRQQPGQSLTLIATANQGSEATYESGFVIDKFPISRPNLTFSTLTVSNMSPEDSSIYLCSVEDRFPTTRHMNTEAFFGQGTRLTVV.

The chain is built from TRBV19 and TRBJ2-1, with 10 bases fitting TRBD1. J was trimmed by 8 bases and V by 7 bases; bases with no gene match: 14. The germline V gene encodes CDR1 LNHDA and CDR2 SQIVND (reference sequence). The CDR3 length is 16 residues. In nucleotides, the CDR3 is TGTGCCAGTACGAAAGACAGGGGGCTAGTCGGGTATGAGCAGTTCTTC. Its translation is CASTKDRGLVGYEQFF.

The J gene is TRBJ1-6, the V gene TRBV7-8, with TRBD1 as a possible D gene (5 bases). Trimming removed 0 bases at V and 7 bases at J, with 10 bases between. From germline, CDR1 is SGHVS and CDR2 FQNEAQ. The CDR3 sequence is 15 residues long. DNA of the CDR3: TGTGCCAGCAGCTTAGCGGGGGAATCGAATTCACCCCTCCACTTT. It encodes CASSLAGESNSPLHF.

In DNA form, the CDR3 reads TGTGCCAGCACTCACGCGGGTGGGAATCAGCCCCAGCATTTT. Translation: CASTHAGGNQPQHF. The chain employs TRBV9 and TRBJ1-5; the D is unclear. Trimming shortened V by 6 bases and J by 4 bases, and 14 bases separated the two germline ends. This CDR3 has 14 amino acids. The V gene's germline CDR1 is SGDLS and CDR2 YYNGEE. Variable domain in full (rest from reference TRBV9 and TRBJ1-5): DSGVTQTPKHLITATGQRVTLRCSPRSGDLSVYWYQQSLDQGLQFLIQYYNGEERAKGNILERFSAQQFPDLHSELNLSSLELGDSALYFCASTHAGGNQPQHFGDGTRLSIL.

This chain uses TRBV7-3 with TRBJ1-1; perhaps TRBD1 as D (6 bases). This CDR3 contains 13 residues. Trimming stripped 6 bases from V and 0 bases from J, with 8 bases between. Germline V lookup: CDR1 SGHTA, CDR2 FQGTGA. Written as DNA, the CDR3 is TGTGCCAGCAGGTGGACAGTGAACACTGAAGCTTTCTTT. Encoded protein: CASRWTVNTEAFF. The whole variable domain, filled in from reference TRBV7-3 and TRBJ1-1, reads GAGVSQTPSNKVTEKGKYVELRCDPISGHTALYWYRQSLGQGPEFLIYFQGTGAADDSGLPNDRFFAVRPEGSVSTLKIQRTERGDSAVYLCASRWTVNTEAFFGQGTRLTVV.

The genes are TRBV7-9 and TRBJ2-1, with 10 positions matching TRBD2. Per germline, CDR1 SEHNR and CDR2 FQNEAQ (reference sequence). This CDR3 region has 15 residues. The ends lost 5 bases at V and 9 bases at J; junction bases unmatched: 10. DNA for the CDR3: TGTGCCAGCAGCCAAGCGGGGGGGCAGGCGGGTGAGCAGTTCTTC. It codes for CASSQAGGQAGEQFF. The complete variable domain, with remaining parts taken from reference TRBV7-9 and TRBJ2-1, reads DTGVSQNPRHKITKRGQNVTFRCDPISEHNRLYWYRQTLGQGPEFLTYFQNEAQLEKSRLLSDRFSAERPKGSFSTLEIQRTEQGDSAMYLCASSQAGGQAGEQFFGPGTRLTVL.

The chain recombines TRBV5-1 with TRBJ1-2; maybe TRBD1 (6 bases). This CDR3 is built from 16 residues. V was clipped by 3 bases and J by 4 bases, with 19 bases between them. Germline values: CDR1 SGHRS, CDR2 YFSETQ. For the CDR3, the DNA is TGCGCCAGCAGCTCCCAACCGACAGGCCCCATCTATGGCTACACCTTC. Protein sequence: CASSSQPTGPIYGYTF.

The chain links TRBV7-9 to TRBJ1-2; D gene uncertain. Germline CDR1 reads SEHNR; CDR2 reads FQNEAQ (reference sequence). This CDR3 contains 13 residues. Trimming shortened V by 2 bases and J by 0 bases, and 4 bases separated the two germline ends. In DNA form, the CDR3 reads TGTGCCAGCAGCTTATCCGCTAACTATGGCTACACCTTC. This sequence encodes CASSLSANYGYTF.

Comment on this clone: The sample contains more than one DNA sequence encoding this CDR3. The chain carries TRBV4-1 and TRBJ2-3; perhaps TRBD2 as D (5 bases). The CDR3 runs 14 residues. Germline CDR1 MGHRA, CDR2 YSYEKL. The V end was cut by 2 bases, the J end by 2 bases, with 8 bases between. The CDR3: CASSQPGITDTQYF. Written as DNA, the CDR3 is TGCGCCAGCAGCCAACCGGGGATCACAGATACGCAGTATTTT.

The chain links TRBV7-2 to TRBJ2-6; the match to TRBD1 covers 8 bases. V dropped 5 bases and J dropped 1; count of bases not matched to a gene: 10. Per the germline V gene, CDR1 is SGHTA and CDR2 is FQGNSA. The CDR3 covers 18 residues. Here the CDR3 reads CASSARTGWPSGANVLTF. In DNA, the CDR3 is TGTGCCAGCAGCGCGAGGACAGGGTGGCCTTCTGGGGCCAACGTCCTGACTTTC.

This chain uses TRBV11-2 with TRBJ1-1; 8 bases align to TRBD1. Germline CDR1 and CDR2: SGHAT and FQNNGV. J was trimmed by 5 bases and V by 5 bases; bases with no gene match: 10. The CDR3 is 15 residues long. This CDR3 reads CASSHPGQGITEAFF. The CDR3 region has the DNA TGTGCCAGCAGCCACCCTGGACAGGGCATAACTGAAGCTTTCTTT. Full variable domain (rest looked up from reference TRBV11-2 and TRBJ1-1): EAGVAQSPRYKIIEKRQSVAFWCNPISGHATLYWYQQILGQGPKLLIQFQNNGVVDDSQLPKDRFSAERLKGVDSTLKIQPAKLEDSAVYLCASSHPGQGITEAFFGQGTRLTVV.

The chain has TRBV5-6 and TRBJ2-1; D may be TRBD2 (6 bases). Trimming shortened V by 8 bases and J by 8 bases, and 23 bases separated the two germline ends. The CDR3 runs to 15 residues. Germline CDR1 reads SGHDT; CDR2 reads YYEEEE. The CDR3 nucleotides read TGTGCCAGTACCCCGGGGAGGATATTCATAGATGAGCAGTTCTTC. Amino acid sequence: CASTPGRIFIDEQFF. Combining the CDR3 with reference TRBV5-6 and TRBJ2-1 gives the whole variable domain DAGVTQSPTHLIKTRGQQVTLRCSPKSGHDTVSWYQQALGQGPQFIFQYYEEEERQRGNFPDRFSGHQFPNYSSELNVNALLLGDSALYLCASTPGRIFIDEQFFGPGTRLTVL.

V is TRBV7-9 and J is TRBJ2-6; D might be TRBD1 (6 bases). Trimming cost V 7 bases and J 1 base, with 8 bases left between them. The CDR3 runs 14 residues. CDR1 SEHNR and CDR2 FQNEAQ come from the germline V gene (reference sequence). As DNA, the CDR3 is TGTGCCAGCACCAGGGGTTCTGGGGCCAACGTCCTGACTTTC. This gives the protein CASTRGSGANVLTF. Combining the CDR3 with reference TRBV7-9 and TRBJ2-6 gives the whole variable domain DTGVSQNPRHKITKRGQNVTFRCDPISEHNRLYWYRQTLGQGPEFLTYFQNEAQLEKSRLLSDRFSAERPKGSFSTLEIQRTEQGDSAMYLCASTRGSGANVLTFGAGSRLTVL.

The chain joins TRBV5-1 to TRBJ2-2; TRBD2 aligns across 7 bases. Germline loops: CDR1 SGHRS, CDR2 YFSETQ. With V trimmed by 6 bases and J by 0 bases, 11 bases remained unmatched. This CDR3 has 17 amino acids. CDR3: CASMTQASGPNTGELFF. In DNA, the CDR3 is TGCGCCAGCATGACCCAGGCTAGCGGACCGAACACCGGGGAGCTGTTTTTT.

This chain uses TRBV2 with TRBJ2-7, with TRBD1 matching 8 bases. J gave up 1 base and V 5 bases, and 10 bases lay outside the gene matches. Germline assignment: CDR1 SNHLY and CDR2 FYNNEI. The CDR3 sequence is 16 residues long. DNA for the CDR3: TGTGCCAGCAGTATTAGGGGGACAGGTCAGTCCTACGAGCAGTACTTC. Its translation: CASSIRGTGQSYEQYF.

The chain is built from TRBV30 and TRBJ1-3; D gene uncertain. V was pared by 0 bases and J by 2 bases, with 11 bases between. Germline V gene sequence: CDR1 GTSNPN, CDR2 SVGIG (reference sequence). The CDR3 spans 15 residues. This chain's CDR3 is CAWSVVGVPGNTIYF. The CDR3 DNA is TGTGCCTGGAGTGTAGTTGGGGTTCCTGGAAACACCATATATTTT.

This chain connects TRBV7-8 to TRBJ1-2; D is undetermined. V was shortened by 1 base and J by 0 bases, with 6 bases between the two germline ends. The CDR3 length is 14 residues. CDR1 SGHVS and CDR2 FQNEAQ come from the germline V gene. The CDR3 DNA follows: TGTGCCAGCAGCTTAGGGGATCCTAACTATGGCTACACCTTC. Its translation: CASSLGDPNYGYTF.